One sample yielded the 14 T cell receptor beta chains listed below, sequenced in a study of blood T cell repertoires in COVID-19. Here immunoSEQ multiplex PCR was the method, and the copy in TCRdb shows in-frame clones only, minus some. The sample contains roughly 190,000 clones, 85% to 90% of which appear only once. The material sequenced was peripheral blood. Receptor source: a man aged 40-49 years with active or convalescent COVID-19.

The genes are TRBV9 and TRBJ2-5; 7 positions match TRBD2. Germline CDR1 and CDR2: SGDLS and YYNGEE. V lost 2 bases, J lost 4 bases, and 8 bases stayed unmatched. The CDR3 contains 15 residues. CDR3 in amino acids: CASSVSGKERETQYF. Written as DNA, the CDR3 is TGTGCCAGCAGCGTCAGCGGGAAGGAGCGAGAGACCCAGTACTTC.

This chain uses TRBV6-5 with TRBJ1-5; D may be TRBD1 (6 bases). Germline lookup yields CDR1 MNHEY and CDR2 SVGAGI. CDR3 length equals 15 residues. With 0 bases removed from V and 6 bases from J, the gap between germline ends came to 12 bases. In nucleotides, the CDR3 is TGTGCCAGCAGTTACTCGGTCAGGGGCGGTCAGCCCCAGCATTTT. Its protein is CASSYSVRGGQPQHF.

The chain joins TRBV10-3 to TRBJ2-3; D gene ambiguous. The V gene lost 6 bases and the J gene lost 0 bases, with 7 bases spanning the gap. CDR1 is ENHRY and CDR2 is SYGVKD in the germline V gene. The CDR3 spans 13 residues. The CDR3 DNA sequence: TGTGCCATCAGGGCGGAGAGCACAGATACGCAGTATTTT. This encodes CAIRAESTDTQYF.

CDR3 coding DNA: TGTGCCAGCAGCTATGGTGGGACAGGGACCTACGAGCAGTACTTC. Amino acid sequence: CASSYGGTGTYEQYF. The J gene is TRBJ2-7, the V gene TRBV11-2, with 9 bases matching TRBD1. The junction had 6 bases not matched to a gene; V was cut back by 4 bases and J by 2 bases. The CDR3 sequence is 15 residues long. Per the germline V gene, CDR1 is SGHAT and CDR2 is FQNNGV.

The chain employs TRBV29-1 and TRBJ2-1, with a tentative D call TRBD2 (5 bases). V lost 4 bases and J 0 bases, leaving 13 bases between the germline ends. The germline V gene has CDR1 SQVTM and CDR2 ANQGSEA. The CDR3 loop spans 15 amino acids. CDR3: CSVVEGDASYNEQFF. The CDR3 DNA reads TGCAGCGTTGTTGAGGGAGACGCCTCCTACAATGAGCAGTTCTTC.

A single count supports this clone. The chain recombines TRBV7-2 with TRBJ2-2; D may be TRBD2 (5 bases). V was cut by 5 bases and J by 6 bases, with 10 bases left in between. Germline V gene lookup returns CDR1 SGHTA and CDR2 FQGNSA. The length of the CDR3 is 13 residues. The chain's CDR3 is CASSMHGAGELFF. The CDR3 DNA reads TGTGCCAGCAGCATGCACGGGGCCGGGGAGCTGTTTTTT.

The chain links TRBV19 to TRBJ1-5; TRBD1 matches at 8 bases. This CDR3 spans 17 amino acids. V lost 6 bases and J lost 5; bases outside the gene matches: 15. The germline CDR1 and CDR2 sequences are LNHDA and SQIVND (reference sequence). The CDR3, as DNA: TGTGCCAGTAGCGCCTGGGGTGGGACAGGTTTTGATCAGCCCCAGCATTTT. This translates into CASSAWGGTGFDQPQHF.

The J gene is TRBJ2-1, the V gene TRBV6-1, with 16 nucleotides matching TRBD2. The ends lost 1 base at V and 9 bases at J; junction bases unmatched: 6. CDR1 and CDR2 from the germline V gene are MNHNS and SASEGT. The CDR3 spans 17 residues. The DNA for the CDR3 is TGTGCCAGCAGTGAAGGATATGGGACTAGCGGGAGGGGTGAGCAGTTCTTC. It encodes CASSEGYGTSGRGEQFF.

This clone showed up just once. The chain employs TRBV7-2 and TRBJ1-1; 9 nucleotides align to TRBD1. The CDR3 runs to 13 residues. V dropped 4 bases and J dropped 7; count of bases not matched to a gene: 4. Germline V CDR1 and CDR2: SGHTA, FQGNSA. In DNA, the CDR3 is TGTGCCAGCAGCTCGGACAGGGGATTTGAAGCTTTCTTT. Translated, it gives CASSSDRGFEAFF.

The chain is built from TRBV24-1 and TRBJ1-5, with D possibly TRBD1 on 6 matching bases. The CDR3 runs 17 residues. Per the germline V gene, CDR1 is KGHDR and CDR2 is SFDVKD. Trimming took off 4 bases at V and 1 base at J, with 16 bases between the two ends. The chain's CDR3 is CATSEATGTKSNQPQHF. As DNA, the CDR3 is TGTGCCACCAGTGAAGCAACCGGGACAAAAAGCAATCAGCCCCAGCATTTT.

This sequence joins TRBV5-5 and TRBJ1-5; possibly TRBD1 for D (6 bases). The CDR3 covers 15 residues. Between the trimmed V and J ends, which lost 4 bases and 4 bases, there was a span of 15 bases. CDR1 SGHKS and CDR2 YYEKEE come from the germline V gene (reference sequence). The CDR3 spells CASSLTGTKNQPQHF. The CDR3 DNA reads TGTGCCAGCAGCCTAACCGGGACAAAAAATCAGCCCCAGCATTTT. Full variable domain (remainder filled in from reference TRBV5-5 and TRBJ1-5): DAGVTQSPTHLIKTRGQQVTLRCSPISGHKSVSWYQQVLGQGPQFIFQYYEKEERGRGNFPDRFSARQFPNYSSELNVNALLLGDSALYLCASSLTGTKNQPQHFGDGTRLSIL.

The chain uses TRBV5-5 and TRBJ2-5; weak D call: TRBD2 (5 bases). The germline CDR1 and CDR2 sequences are SGHKS and YYEKEE (reference sequence). Trimming pared 3 bases from V and 5 bases from J, leaving 17 bases between. The CDR3 is made up of 15 amino acids. The CDR3 DNA reads as TGTGCCAGCAGCTGGTTCGGGGAAACGGGGGAGACCCAGTACTTC. As protein: CASSWFGETGETQYF. Supplemented by reference TRBV5-5 and TRBJ2-5, the full variable domain reads DAGVTQSPTHLIKTRGQQVTLRCSPISGHKSVSWYQQVLGQGPQFIFQYYEKEERGRGNFPDRFSARQFPNYSSELNVNALLLGDSALYLCASSWFGETGETQYFGPGTRLLVL.

The gene calls are TRBV5-1 and TRBJ2-1; tentative D call: TRBD1 (6 bases). The CDR3 extends over 16 amino acids. The germline V and J ends were trimmed by 0 bases and 4 bases, with 14 bases remaining between them. Germline loops: CDR1 SGHRS, CDR2 YFSETQ. The CDR3 DNA reads as TGCGCCAGCAGCTTGGTAGCCCGGGGACAATACAATGAGCAGTTCTTC. Encoded protein: CASSLVARGQYNEQFF.

The rearrangement links TRBV9 to TRBJ1-2; D gene ambiguous. CDR3 length equals 12 residues. Per the germline V gene, CDR1 is SGDLS and CDR2 is YYNGEE. Trimming stripped 0 bases from V and 5 bases from J, with 5 bases between. The CDR3 DNA reads as TGTGCCAGCAGCGTAGACAGATATGGCTACACCTTC. Translating it yields CASSVDRYGYTF.